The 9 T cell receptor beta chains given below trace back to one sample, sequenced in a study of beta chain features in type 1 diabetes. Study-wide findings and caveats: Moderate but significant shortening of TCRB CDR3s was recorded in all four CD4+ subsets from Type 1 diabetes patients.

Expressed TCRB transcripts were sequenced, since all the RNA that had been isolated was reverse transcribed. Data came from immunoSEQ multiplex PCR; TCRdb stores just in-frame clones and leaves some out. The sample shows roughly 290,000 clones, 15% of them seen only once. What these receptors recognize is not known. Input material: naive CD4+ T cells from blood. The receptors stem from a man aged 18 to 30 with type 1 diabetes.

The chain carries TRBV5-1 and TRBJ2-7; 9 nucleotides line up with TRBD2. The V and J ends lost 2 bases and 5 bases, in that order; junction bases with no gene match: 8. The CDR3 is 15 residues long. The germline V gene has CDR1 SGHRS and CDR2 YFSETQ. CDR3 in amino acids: CASSFLAGAPDEQYF. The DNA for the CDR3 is TGCGCCAGCAGCTTCTTAGCGGGGGCCCCGGACGAGCAGTACTTC.

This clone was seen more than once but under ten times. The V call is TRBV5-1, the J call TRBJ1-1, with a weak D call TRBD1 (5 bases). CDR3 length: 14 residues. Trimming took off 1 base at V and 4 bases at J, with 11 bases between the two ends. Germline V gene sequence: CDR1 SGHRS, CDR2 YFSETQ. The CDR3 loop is CASSLRGSGTEAFF. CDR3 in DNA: TGCGCCAGCAGCTTGCGGGGGTCTGGCACTGAAGCTTTCTTT. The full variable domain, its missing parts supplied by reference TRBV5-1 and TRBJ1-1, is KAGVTQTPRYLIKTRGQQVTLSCSPISGHRSVSWYQQTPGQGLQFLFEYFSETQRNKGNFPGRFSGRQFSNSRSEMNVSTLELGDSALYLCASSLRGSGTEAFFGQGTRLTVV.

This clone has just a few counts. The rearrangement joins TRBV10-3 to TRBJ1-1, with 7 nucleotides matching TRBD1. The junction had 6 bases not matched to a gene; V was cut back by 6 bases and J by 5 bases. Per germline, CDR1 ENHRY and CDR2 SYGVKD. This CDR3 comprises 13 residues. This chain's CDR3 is CAIRATGNTEAFF. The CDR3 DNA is TGTGCCATCAGAGCGACAGGGAATACTGAAGCTTTCTTT.

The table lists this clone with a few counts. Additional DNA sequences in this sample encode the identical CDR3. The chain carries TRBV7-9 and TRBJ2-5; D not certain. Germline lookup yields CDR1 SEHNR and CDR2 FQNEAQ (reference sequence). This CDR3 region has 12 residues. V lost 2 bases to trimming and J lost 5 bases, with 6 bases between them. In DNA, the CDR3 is TGTGCCAGCAGCTTATTGCGGGAGACCCAGTACTTC. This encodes CASSLLRETQYF.

The CDR3 is CASSPGKRETQYF. CDR3 nucleotide sequence: TGTGCCAGCAGCCCCGGGAAGCGGGAGACCCAGTACTTC. This rearrangement joins TRBV5-6 to TRBJ2-5; D perhaps matches TRBD2 (5 bases). This CDR3 spans 13 amino acids. The germline V gene has CDR1 SGHDT and CDR2 YYEEEE. The V end was cut by 4 bases, the J end by 5 bases, with 12 bases between.

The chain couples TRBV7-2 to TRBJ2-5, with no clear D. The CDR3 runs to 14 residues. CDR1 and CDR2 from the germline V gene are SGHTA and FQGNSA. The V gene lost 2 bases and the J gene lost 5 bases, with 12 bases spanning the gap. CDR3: CASSLNGAWETQYF. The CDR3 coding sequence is TGTGCCAGCAGCTTAAACGGAGCCTGGGAGACCCAGTACTTC.

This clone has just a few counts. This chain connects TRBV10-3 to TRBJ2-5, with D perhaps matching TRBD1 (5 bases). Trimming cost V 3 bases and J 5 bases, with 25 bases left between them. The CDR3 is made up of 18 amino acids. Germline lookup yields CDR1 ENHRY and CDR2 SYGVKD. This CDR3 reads CAISDAHRETGPRETQYF. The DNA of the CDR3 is TGTGCCATCAGTGACGCCCATCGAGAAACAGGCCCTAGGGAGACCCAGTACTTC.

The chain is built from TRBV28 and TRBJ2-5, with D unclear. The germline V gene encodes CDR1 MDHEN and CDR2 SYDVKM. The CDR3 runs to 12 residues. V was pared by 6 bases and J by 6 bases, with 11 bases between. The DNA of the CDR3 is TGTGCCAGCAGCCTTTTTAGCCAGACCCAGTACTTC. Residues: CASSLFSQTQYF.

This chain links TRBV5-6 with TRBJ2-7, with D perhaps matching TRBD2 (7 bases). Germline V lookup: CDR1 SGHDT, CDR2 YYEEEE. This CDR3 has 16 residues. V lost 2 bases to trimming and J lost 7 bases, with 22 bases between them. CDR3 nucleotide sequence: TGTGCCAGCAGCTTATCCCCTGCGGGGGCGATTGGGGAGCAGTACTTC. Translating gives CASSLSPAGAIGEQYF.